This note documents a single T cell receptor (beta chain) sequence. Its antigen is unidentified. This entry comes from a study of cytotoxic CD8 clonotypes in ibrutinib-treated CLL. Across the study: A median around twelve months of treatment, range 6 to 36, preceded the collection of response samples. Whole-study results and caveats: Clonality was elevated at ibrutinib response and had returned toward baseline at progression.

Trimming took 1 base from V and 1 from J; bases not matched to a gene: 6. This CDR3 contains 17 residues. Germline V gene data show CDR1 as LGHNA and CDR2 as YNFKEQ. Here immunoSEQ multiplex PCR was the method, and the copy in TCRdb shows in-frame clones only, minus some. The sample has more than 70,000 clones, 70% to 80% seen once. The sequence came from a human donor with chronic lymphocytic leukemia. V is TRBV4-2 and J is TRBJ2-1; the match to TRBD2 covers 8 bases. The sample in question was PBMCs, obtained after 12 months of ibrutinib treatment. CDR3 loop: CASSQVPGLGSYNEQFF. CDR3 DNA sequence: TGTGCCAGCAGCCAAGTCCCGGGACTAGGGTCCTACAATGAGCAGTTCTTC.